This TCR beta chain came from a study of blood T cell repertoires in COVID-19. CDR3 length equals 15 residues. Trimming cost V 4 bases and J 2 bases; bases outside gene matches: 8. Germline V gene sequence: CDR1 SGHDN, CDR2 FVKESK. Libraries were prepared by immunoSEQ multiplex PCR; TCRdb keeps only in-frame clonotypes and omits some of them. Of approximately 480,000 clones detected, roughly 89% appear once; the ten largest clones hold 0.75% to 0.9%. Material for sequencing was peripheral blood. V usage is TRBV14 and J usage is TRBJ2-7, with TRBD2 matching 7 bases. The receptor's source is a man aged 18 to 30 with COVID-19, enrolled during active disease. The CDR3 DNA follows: TGTGCCAGCAGCCTTAATCGACTAGCCGCCTACGAGCAGTACTTC. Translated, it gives CASSLNRLAAYEQYF.